Below are 7 T cell receptor beta chains sequenced from a single sample in a study of T cells after yellow fever vaccination. TCRdb reprocessed the 5' RACE reads with MiXCR, giving one entry per CDR3 protein. Of about 320,000 distinct CDR3 sequences detected, 3.5% to 5% appear once; the ten largest clones hold approximately 20%. Sequencing was performed on PBMCs, taken 15 days after the yellow fever booster vaccination. Receptors originate from a man between 18 and 35 years old who received the YFV17D yellow fever vaccine.

The chain recombines TRBV4-1 with TRBJ2-1, with 8 bases identical to TRBD1. V lost 1 base, J lost 9 bases, and 14 bases stayed unmatched. CDR3 length equals 17 residues. CDR1 and CDR2 (germline): MGHRA, YSYEKL. CDR3 DNA sequence: TGCGCCAGCAGCCAAGCGACAGGGGCAGTCCCTGAGGGTGAGCAGTTCTTC. Translating gives CASSQATGAVPEGEQFF.

This clonotype has at least ten counts. The chain uses TRBV5-1 and TRBJ2-7; TRBD1 might be the D (6 bases). The germline V and J ends were trimmed by 4 bases and 3 bases, with 14 bases remaining between them. Germline lookup yields CDR1 SGHRS and CDR2 YFSETQ. The CDR3 contains 14 residues. This chain's CDR3 is CASSLRGEDYEQYF. The CDR3 nucleotides read TGCGCCAGCAGCCTCAGGGGAGAAGACTACGAGCAGTACTTC.

This clonotype has just one count. The rearrangement links TRBV6-2 or TRBV6-3 to TRBJ2-3; TRBD2 matches at 8 bases. Germline loops: CDR1 MNHEY, CDR2 SVGEGT. With 5 bases clipped from V and 6 bases from J, the junction kept 10 bases outside the gene matches. The CDR3 sequence is 15 residues long. CDR3 coding DNA: TGTGCCAGCAGTCCACTAGCGGCGGGCGACGATACGCAGTATTTT. It yields the protein CASSPLAAGDDTQYF.

This chain connects TRBV7-2 to TRBJ1-1, with D possibly being TRBD1 (6 bases). Germline CDR1 reads SGHTA; CDR2 reads FQGNSA. Trimming left V 3 bases short and J 1 base short, with 12 bases between. There are 15 residues in the CDR3. The CDR3 here is CASSFKVDRNTEAFF. CDR3 nucleotides: TGTGCCAGCAGCTTCAAGGTGGACAGGAACACTGAAGCTTTCTTT. Full variable domain (remainder filled in from reference TRBV7-2 and TRBJ1-1): GAGVSQSPSNKVTEKGKDVELRCDPISGHTALYWYRQSLGQGLEFLIYFQGNSAPDKSGLPSDRFSAERTGGSVSTLTIQRTQQEDSAVYLCASSFKVDRNTEAFFGQGTRLTVV.

In this sample, this clonotype turned up a few times. V usage is TRBV28 and J usage is TRBJ2-4; no clear D gene. V lost 1 base and J 0 bases, leaving 4 bases between the germline ends. In germline, CDR1 is MDHEN, CDR2 SYDVKM. The CDR3 runs 14 residues. For the CDR3, the DNA is TGTGCCAGCAGTTTATTACTAGCCAAAAACATTCAGTACTTC. This sequence encodes CASSLLLAKNIQYF.

Ten or more counts support this clonotype. The rearrangement uses TRBV12-3 or TRBV12-4 and TRBJ2-5; D is undetermined. This CDR3 region has 13 residues. V lost 7 bases to trimming and J lost 7 bases, with 16 bases between them. As DNA, the CDR3 is TGTGCCAGCATCCCCCCGGGCTCTGGGACCCAGTACTTC. The encoded protein is CASIPPGSGTQYF.

The rearrangement links TRBV11-2 to TRBJ2-2, with D perhaps matching TRBD1 (5 bases). V was clipped by 3 bases and J by 8 bases, with 19 bases between them. Germline V lookup: CDR1 SGHAT, CDR2 FQNNGV. The CDR3 consists of 16 residues. The chain's CDR3 is CASSLTAKSAAGELFF. The CDR3 nucleotides read TGTGCCAGCAGCTTGACAGCAAAGTCGGCAGCTGGGGAGCTGTTTTTT.